Sequencing of this TCR beta chain was carried out in a study of metastatic and nonmetastatic thyroid tumors. The CDR3 runs to 19 residues. Notes on this clone: At one end, the junction sequence differs from germline, possibly due to a read error.

Original processing notes: Clinicopathological groups differed in CDR3, with these differences serving to build a distant-metastasis classifier for papillary thyroid cancer. TCRdb re-clonotyped the PCR reads through MiXCR. TCRdb, not the authors, supplied the V and J calls. This sample has 35,000 to 50,000 clones; 13% occur once, and the top ten carry around 9.5%. No patient had received any treatment before thyroid surgery. The V and J genes are TRBV12-3 or TRBV12-4 and TRBJ2-2; no firm D call. Sequencing input: blood. The sequence derives from a female donor with papillary thyroid cancer or a benign thyroid nodule (not recorded which). Some clones in this sample may be carry-over from other donors' samples. The CDR3 DNA is TGTGCCAGCAGTTTGGAACCGGCCCGTTTAGTTGCGAACACCGGAGAGCTGTTTTTT. This sequence encodes CASSLEPARLVANTGELFF.